This is a list of T cell receptor beta chains from one sample in a study of T-cell reconstitution after alpha-beta-depleted transplantation in children. Each CDR3 protein gets one entry after TCRdb re-called the PCR reads with MiXCR. Of around 400,000 distinct CDR3 sequences in the sample, roughly 22% were seen once. Sequences were derived from PBMCs from the stem cell graft donor, sampled from the stem cell graft. Receptors originate from a human donor who donated a stem cell graft to a child with acute myeloid leukemia. Both conserved end residues are part of each CDR3. A D gene is named only where the DNA matches it firmly. The size field is filled for only some rows; it gives once, few, many or a size class.

TRBJ2-7 TRBD1 TRBV18 . CASSRQTGTYEQYF TGTGCCAGCTCACGGCAGACAGGGACCTACGAGCAGTACTTC
TRBJ2-3 . TRBV2 . CASSEGNRDTDTQYF TGTGCCAGCAGTGAGGGTAACAGGGACACAGATACGCAGTATTTT
TRBJ2-1 . TRBV4-3 . CASSRVAASSYNEQFF TGCGCCAGCAGCCGAGTAGCGGCGAGCTCCTACAATGAGCAGTTCTTC
TRBJ2-3 TRBD2 TRBV25-1 . CASSQGREGTDTQYF TGTGCCAGCAGTCAAGGACGGGAGGGTACAGATACGCAGTATTTT
TRBJ2-1 TRBD1 TRBV12-3/TRBV12-4 many CASSYPDREGEQFF TGTGCCAGCAGTTACCCGGACAGGGAAGGTGAGCAGTTCTTC
TRBJ2-1 . TRBV5-5 many CASSLGNNEQFF TGTGCCAGCAGCTTGGGTAACAATGAGCAGTTCTTC
TRBJ1-5 . TRBV7-2 few CASSLSPLQGQPQHF TGTGCCAGCAGCCTTAGCCCCTTACAGGGACAGCCCCAGCATTTT
TRBJ1-5 TRBD1 TRBV12-3/TRBV12-4 few CASTFRGGQGGQPQHF TGTGCCAGCACCTTCCGAGGGGGGCAGGGGGGACAGCCCCAGCATTTT
TRBJ2-1 TRBD2 TRBV29-1 few CSVEGWTSEEYNEQFF TGCAGCGTTGAAGGTTGGACTAGTGAGGAGTACAATGAGCAGTTCTTC
TRBJ2-5 . TRBV15 . CATSRVDPRTYDRKQETQYF TGTGCCACCAGCAGAGTGGACCCCCGGACGTATGACAGGAAACAAGAGACCCAGTACTTC
TRBJ1-1 . TRBV29-1 . CSVDQTVTEAFF TGCAGCGTTGACCAGACTGTCACTGAAGCTTTCTTT
TRBJ2-5 . TRBV7-9 . CASRPRSGGLETQYF TGTGCCAGCAGGCCCCGGTCAGGTGGTCTTGAGACCCAGTACTTC
TRBJ1-2 . TRBV4-3 . CASSQGSNSVYGYTF TGCGCCAGCAGCCAAGGATCAAACTCAGTCTATGGCTACACCTTC
TRBJ2-7 . TRBV15 few CATSREAWNEQYF TGTGCCACCAGCAGGGAGGCCTGGAACGAGCAGTACTTC
TRBJ1-1 . TRBV4-1 few CASSQDLGTLRTEAFF TGCGCCAGCAGCCAAGATTTAGGGACGTTGCGGACTGAAGCTTTCTTT
TRBJ1-5 . TRBV6-5 . CASSYYSAGNQPQHF TGTGCCAGCAGTTACTACTCGGCAGGGAATCAGCCCCAGCATTTT
TRBJ2-6 . TRBV29-1 many CSVTGSGANVLTF TGCAGCGTTACAGGGTCTGGGGCCAACGTCCTGACTTTC
TRBJ2-2 TRBD2 TRBV6-1 few CASSPGLAGVDTGELFF TGTGCCAGCAGTCCAGGACTAGCGGGAGTTGACACCGGGGAGCTGTTTTTT
TRBJ2-7 . TRBV9 . CASSVGDSLYEQYF TGTGCCAGCAGCGTAGGTGACTCGCTCTACGAGCAGTACTTC
TRBJ2-5 . TRBV10-3 . CAISESFVPQETQYF TGTGCCATCAGTGAGTCTTTCGTCCCCCAAGAGACCCAGTACTTC
TRBJ2-1 . TRBV20-1 few CSANDREQFF TGCAGTGCTAACGACAGGGAGCAGTTCTTC
TRBJ2-7 TRBD2 TRBV27 few CASSPQASGWYEQYF TGTGCCAGCAGTCCTCAGGCTAGCGGGTGGTACGAGCAGTACTTC
TRBJ1-1 . TRBV20-1 many CSARESLLYRGRTEAFF TGCAGTGCTAGAGAATCCTTATTGTATAGGGGTCGCACTGAAGCTTTCTTT
TRBJ1-1 TRBD1 TRBV12-3/TRBV12-4 few CASIPTGSGTEAFF TGTGCCAGCATCCCGACAGGGTCCGGCACTGAAGCTTTCTTT
TRBJ2-1 . TRBV15 many CATGGRNEQFF TGTGCCACCGGGGGTCGGAATGAGCAGTTCTTC
TRBJ2-1 . TRBV25-1 many CASSDSEDSYNEQFF TGTGCCAGCAGTGATAGCGAGGACTCCTACAATGAGCAGTTCTTC
TRBJ2-5 . TRBV5-1 few CASSLVGPQETQYF TGCGCCAGCAGCTTGGTCGGCCCTCAAGAGACCCAGTACTTC
TRBJ2-5 TRBD2 TRBV20-1 . CSARAQNPGLARETQYF TGCAGTGCTAGAGCGCAAAACCCGGGACTAGCCCGAGAGACCCAGTACTTC
TRBJ2-2 TRBD1 TRBV5-4 . CASSSRDRGHHDTGELFF TGTGCCAGCAGCTCCCGGGACAGGGGGCATCATGACACCGGGGAGCTGTTTTTT
TRBJ1-1 . TRBV20-1 . CSATGGGAMNTEAFF TGCAGTGCTACAGGCGGGGGGGCCATGAACACTGAAGCTTTCTTT
TRBJ2-3 TRBD1 TRBV29-1 many CSLDRGNTDTQYF TGCAGCCTCGACAGGGGGAACACAGATACGCAGTATTTT
TRBJ1-5 . TRBV5-1 few CASSFQGDQPQHF TGCGCCAGCAGCTTCCAGGGTGATCAGCCCCAGCATTTT
TRBJ2-3 . TRBV5-1 few CASSLEGSTADTQYF TGCGCCAGCAGCTTGGAGGGGTCTACCGCGGATACGCAGTATTTT
TRBJ1-5 . TRBV6-5 many CASSYGMHYSNQPQHF TGTGCCAGCAGTTACGGGATGCACTATAGCAATCAGCCCCAGCATTTT
TRBJ2-2 TRBD1 TRBV20-1 . CSAKGASSTGELFF TGCAGTGCAAAGGGGGCTTCGAGCACCGGGGAGCTGTTTTTT
TRBJ1-2 TRBD1 TRBV12-3/TRBV12-4 . CASSGQGQTNYGYTF TGTGCCAGCAGTGGACAGGGTCAAACTAACTATGGCTACACCTTC
TRBJ2-7 TRBD2 TRBV6-2/TRBV6-3 many CASSYSSGGTPGLAGGHSYYEQYF TGTGCCAGCAGTTACTCGAGTGGCGGGACACCAGGACTAGCGGGAGGCCACTCTTACTACGAGCAGTACTTC
TRBJ2-6 . TRBV29-1 many CSVSPSGANVLTF TGCAGCGTTTCACCCTCTGGGGCCAACGTCCTGACTTTC
TRBJ2-5 . TRBV29-1 many CSVEGDLKTQYF TGCAGCGTTGAAGGGGATTTGAAGACCCAGTACTTC
TRBJ2-1 . TRBV6-9 . CASSSPRYQAFNEQFF TGTGCCAGCAGTTCGCCACGCTACCAAGCTTTCAATGAGCAGTTCTTC
TRBJ2-7 . TRBV28 . CASSLFSGVYEQYF TGTGCCAGCAGTTTATTTTCAGGGGTCTACGAGCAGTACTTC
TRBJ2-3 . TRBV24-1 . CATSDYRELLSRGDTQYF TGTGCCACCAGTGATTACCGAGAACTCCTCTCGCGGGGAGATACGCAGTATTTT
TRBJ2-1 TRBD1 TRBV27 few CASSPGTGTPGDEQFF TGTGCCAGCAGTCCCGGGACAGGGACCCCTGGGGATGAGCAGTTCTTC
TRBJ2-1 . TRBV7-3 few CASSLGTLGSSYNEQFF TGTGCCAGCAGCTTAGGGACCCTCGGGAGCTCCTACAATGAGCAGTTCTTC
TRBJ2-7 . TRBV7-9 . CASSSGTNEQYF TGTGCCAGCAGCTCCGGGACCAACGAGCAGTACTTC
TRBJ2-3 TRBD2 TRBV28 . CASERGAGTTDTQYF TGTGCCAGCGAGCGGGGAGCGGGGACCACAGATACGCAGTATTTT
TRBJ2-3 TRBD2 TRBV25-1 . CASSEASGLDTQYF TGTGCCAGCAGTGAGGCTAGCGGGTTGGATACGCAGTATTTT
TRBJ2-1 . TRBV12-3/TRBV12-4 few CASSRLSTYYNEQFF TGTGCCAGCAGTCGACTTTCAACTTACTACAATGAGCAGTTCTTC
TRBJ2-7 TRBD1 TRBV4-1 many CASSRKTTGTGSYEQYF TGCGCCAGCAGCCGGAAAACGACCGGGACAGGCTCCTACGAGCAGTACTTC
TRBJ2-7 TRBD2 TRBV11-2 . CASSLRPSGGEQYF TGTGCCAGCAGCCTCAGGCCTAGCGGGGGAGAGCAGTACTTC
TRBJ2-5 TRBD2 TRBV20-1 . CSARSGTSGRQETQYF TGCAGTGCTAGATCCGGGACTAGCGGGAGGCAAGAGACCCAGTACTTC
TRBJ2-7 TRBD2 TRBV12-3/TRBV12-4 few CASSYSSGNGYEQYF TGTGCCAGCAGCTATTCTAGCGGGAACGGGTACGAGCAGTACTTC
TRBJ2-7 . TRBV4-1 few CASSQAQGAYEQYF TGCGCCAGCAGCCAGGCCCAGGGTGCCTACGAGCAGTACTTC
TRBJ2-7 . TRBV12-3/TRBV12-4 . CASRLFDGKNYEQYF TGTGCCAGCAGGCTTTTCGATGGAAAAAACTACGAGCAGTACTTC